Shown below are 5 T cell receptor beta chains from a single sample sequenced in a study of T-cell memory formation after mild COVID-19. TCRdb recomputed calls from the 5' RACE reads with MiXCR, one row per CDR3 protein. This table holds 190,000 or so distinct CDR3 sequences, 20% to 25% found once. The specimen was PBMCs or a T cell subset sorted from them (not recorded which). The source is an adult woman who had mild COVID-19 (a few samples of this study predate the infection). Cell type and time point are not known.

This clonotype was seen a handful of times. The chain is built from TRBV7-9 and TRBJ2-3; D is ambiguous. The CDR3 sequence is 12 residues long. In germline, CDR1 is SEHNR, CDR2 FQNEAQ (reference sequence). The V and J ends lost 4 bases and 6 bases respectively, with 8 bases between them. Written as DNA, the CDR3 is TGTGCCAGCAGCTCCCGGTCGGATACGCAGTATTTT. Residues: CASSSRSDTQYF.

This sequence joins TRBV7-6 and TRBJ2-1, with TRBD2 matching 14 bases. CDR3 size: 17 residues. Germline lookup yields CDR1 SGHVS and CDR2 FNYEAQ. Trimming removed 4 bases from V and 5 bases from J; junction bases left unmatched: 7. CDR3 sequence (DNA): TGTGCCAGCAGCTACCGACTAGCGGGAGGGCCACACAATGAGCAGTTCTTC. Translation: CASSYRLAGGPHNEQFF.

The CDR3 nucleotides read TGTGCCACCGAAGCCGACGGTGGCACCGGGGAGCTGTTTTTT. It codes for CATEADGGTGELFF. The chain recombines TRBV12-3 or TRBV12-4 with TRBJ2-2; D is unresolved. CDR3 size: 14 residues. V dropped 10 bases and J dropped 4 bases, with 16 bases sitting between them.

V gene TRBV3-1 combines with J gene TRBJ2-7; no definite D call. The germline V gene has CDR1 LGHDT and CDR2 YNNKEL (reference sequence). The CDR3 loop spans 17 amino acids. Between the trimmed V and J ends, which lost 2 bases and 0 bases, there was a span of 17 bases. The chain's CDR3 is CASSQQHAGRSSYEQYF. The CDR3, as DNA: TGTGCCAGCAGCCAACAGCACGCCGGGCGGAGCTCCTACGAGCAGTACTTC.

This clonotype showed up just a few times. The chain couples TRBV5-1 to TRBJ1-2, with 7 bases aligning to TRBD1. Trimming removed 4 bases from V and 6 bases from J; junction bases left unmatched: 15. Per germline, CDR1 SGHRS and CDR2 YFSETQ. CDR3 length: 16 residues. The CDR3 DNA reads TGCGCCAGCAGCATGTCGGGACAGCAGGACGCTCATGGCTACACCTTC. This sequence encodes CASSMSGQQDAHGYTF.